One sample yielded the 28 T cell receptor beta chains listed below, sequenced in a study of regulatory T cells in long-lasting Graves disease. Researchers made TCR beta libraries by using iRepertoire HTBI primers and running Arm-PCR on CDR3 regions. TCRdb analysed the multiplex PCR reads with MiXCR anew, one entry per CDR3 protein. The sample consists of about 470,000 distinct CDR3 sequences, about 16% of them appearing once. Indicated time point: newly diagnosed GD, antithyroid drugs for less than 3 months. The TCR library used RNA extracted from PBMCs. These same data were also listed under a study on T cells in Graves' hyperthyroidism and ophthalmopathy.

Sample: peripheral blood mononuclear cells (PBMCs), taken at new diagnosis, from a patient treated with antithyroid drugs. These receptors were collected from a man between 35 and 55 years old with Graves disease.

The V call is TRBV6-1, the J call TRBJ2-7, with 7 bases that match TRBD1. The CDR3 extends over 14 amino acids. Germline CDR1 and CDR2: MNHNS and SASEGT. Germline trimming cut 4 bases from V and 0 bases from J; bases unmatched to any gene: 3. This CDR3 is CASSAGTASYEQYF. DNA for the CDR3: TGTGCCAGCAGTGCCGGGACAGCCTCCTACGAGCAGTACTTC.

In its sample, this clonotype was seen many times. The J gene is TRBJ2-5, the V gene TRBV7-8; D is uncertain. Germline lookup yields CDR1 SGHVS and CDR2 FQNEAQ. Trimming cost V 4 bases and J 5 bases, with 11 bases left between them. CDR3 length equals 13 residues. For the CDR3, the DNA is TGTGCCAGCAGCTGGTTGAGGTGGGAGACCCAGTACTTC. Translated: CASSWLRWETQYF. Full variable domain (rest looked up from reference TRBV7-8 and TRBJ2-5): GAGVSQSPRYKVAKRGQDVALRCDPISGHVSLFWYQQALGQGPEFLTYFQNEAQLDKSGLPSDRFFAERPEGSVSTLKIQRTQQEDSAVYLCASSWLRWETQYFGPGTRLLVL.

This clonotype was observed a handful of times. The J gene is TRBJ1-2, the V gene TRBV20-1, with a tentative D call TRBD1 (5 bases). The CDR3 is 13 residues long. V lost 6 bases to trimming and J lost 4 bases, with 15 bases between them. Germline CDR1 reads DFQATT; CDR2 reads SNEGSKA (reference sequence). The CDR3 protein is CSARGAELYGYTF. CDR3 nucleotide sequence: TGCAGTGCCCGCGGGGCAGAACTCTATGGCTACACCTTC.

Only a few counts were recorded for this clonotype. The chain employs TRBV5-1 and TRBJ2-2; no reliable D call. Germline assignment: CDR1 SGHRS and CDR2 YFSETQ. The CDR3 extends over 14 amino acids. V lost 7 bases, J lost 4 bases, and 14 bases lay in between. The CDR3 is CASGWGKATGELFF. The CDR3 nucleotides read TGCGCCAGCGGATGGGGAAAGGCCACCGGGGAGCTGTTTTTT.

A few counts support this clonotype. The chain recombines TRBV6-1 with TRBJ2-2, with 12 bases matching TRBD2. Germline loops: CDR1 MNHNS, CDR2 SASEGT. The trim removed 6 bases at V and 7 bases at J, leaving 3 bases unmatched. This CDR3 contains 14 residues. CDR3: CASRTSGSGGELFF. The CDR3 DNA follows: TGTGCCAGCAGGACTAGCGGGAGTGGCGGGGAGCTGTTTTTT.

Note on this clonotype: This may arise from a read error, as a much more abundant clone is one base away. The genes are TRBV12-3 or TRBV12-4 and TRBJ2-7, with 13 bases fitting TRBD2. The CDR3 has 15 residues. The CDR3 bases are TGTGCCAGCAGTTTCGGACTAGCGGGGGACTACGGGCAGTACTTC. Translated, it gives CASSFGLAGDYGQYF.

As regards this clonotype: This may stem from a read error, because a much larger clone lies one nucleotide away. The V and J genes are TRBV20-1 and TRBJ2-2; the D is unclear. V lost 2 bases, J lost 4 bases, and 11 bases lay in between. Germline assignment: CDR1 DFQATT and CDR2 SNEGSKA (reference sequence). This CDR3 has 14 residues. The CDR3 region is CSARRQLSTGELFF. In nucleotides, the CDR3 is TGCAGTGCTAGAAGGCAGCTAAGCACCGGGGAGCTGTTTTTT.

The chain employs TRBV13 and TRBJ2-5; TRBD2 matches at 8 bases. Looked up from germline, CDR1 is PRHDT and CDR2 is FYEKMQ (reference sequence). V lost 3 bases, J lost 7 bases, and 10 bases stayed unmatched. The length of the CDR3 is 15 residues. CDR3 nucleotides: TGTGCCAGCAGCTTCCGGTTAGCGGGGACGTGGACCCAGTACTTC. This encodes CASSFRLAGTWTQYF.

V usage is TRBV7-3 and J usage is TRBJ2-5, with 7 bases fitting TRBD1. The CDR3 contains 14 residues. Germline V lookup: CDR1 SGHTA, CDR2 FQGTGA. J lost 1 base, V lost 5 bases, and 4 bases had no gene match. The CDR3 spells CASSMTGLQETQYF. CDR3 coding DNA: TGTGCCAGCAGCATGACAGGGCTCCAAGAGACCCAGTACTTC.

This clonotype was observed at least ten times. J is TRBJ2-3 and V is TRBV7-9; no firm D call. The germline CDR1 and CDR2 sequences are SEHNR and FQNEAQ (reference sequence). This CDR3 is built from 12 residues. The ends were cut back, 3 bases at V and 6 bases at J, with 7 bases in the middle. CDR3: CASSLVWDTQYF. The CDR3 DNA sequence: TGTGCCAGCAGCTTGGTCTGGGATACGCAGTATTTT.

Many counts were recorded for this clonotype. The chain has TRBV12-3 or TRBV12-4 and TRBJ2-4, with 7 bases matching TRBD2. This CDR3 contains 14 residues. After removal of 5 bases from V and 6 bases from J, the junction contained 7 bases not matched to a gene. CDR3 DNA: TGTGCCAGCAGTCCACTAGCGCGGGGAAACATTCAGTACTTC. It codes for CASSPLARGNIQYF.

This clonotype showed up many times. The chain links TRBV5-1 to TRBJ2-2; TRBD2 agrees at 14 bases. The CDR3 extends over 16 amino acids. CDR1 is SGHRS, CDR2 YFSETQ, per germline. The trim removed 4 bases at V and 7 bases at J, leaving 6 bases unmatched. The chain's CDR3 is CASSPGLAGGFGELFF. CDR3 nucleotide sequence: TGCGCCAGCAGCCCCGGACTAGCGGGAGGATTCGGGGAGCTGTTTTTT.

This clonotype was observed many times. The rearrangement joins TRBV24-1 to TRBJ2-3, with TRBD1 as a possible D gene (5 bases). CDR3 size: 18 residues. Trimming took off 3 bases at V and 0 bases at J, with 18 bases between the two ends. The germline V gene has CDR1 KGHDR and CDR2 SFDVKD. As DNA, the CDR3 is TGTGCCACCAGTGATCCAGGGCCATCAGCATCTAGCACAGATACGCAGTATTTT. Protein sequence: CATSDPGPSASSTDTQYF.

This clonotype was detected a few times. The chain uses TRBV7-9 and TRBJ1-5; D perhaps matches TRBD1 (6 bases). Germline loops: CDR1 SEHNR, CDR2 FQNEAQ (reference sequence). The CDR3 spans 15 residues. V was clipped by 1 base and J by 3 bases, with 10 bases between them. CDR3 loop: CASSLDTGFNQPQHF. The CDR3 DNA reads TGTGCCAGCAGCTTAGACACAGGGTTCAATCAGCCCCAGCATTTT.

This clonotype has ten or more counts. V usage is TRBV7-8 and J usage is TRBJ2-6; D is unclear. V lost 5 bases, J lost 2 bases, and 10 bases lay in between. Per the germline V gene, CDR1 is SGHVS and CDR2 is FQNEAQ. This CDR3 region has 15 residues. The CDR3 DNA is TGTGCCAGCAGCCGAGCCTACCCTGGGGCCAACGTCCTGACTTTC. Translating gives CASSRAYPGANVLTF.

CDR3 DNA: TGTGCCACCGGGGTAGATGAAAAACTGTTTTTT. As protein: CATGVDEKLFF. This chain links TRBV2 with TRBJ1-4; D uncertain. CDR3 length: 11 residues. CDR1 is SNHLY and CDR2 is FYNNEI in the germline V gene. Trimming took 10 bases from V and 6 from J, leaving 9 bases between them.

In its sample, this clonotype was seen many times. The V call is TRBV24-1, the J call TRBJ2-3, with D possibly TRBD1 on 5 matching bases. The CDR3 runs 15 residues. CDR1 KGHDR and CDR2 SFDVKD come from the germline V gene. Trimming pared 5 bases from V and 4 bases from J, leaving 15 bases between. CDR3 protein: CATSGASGIADTQYF. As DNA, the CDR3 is TGTGCCACCAGTGGGGCATCAGGGATTGCAGATACGCAGTATTTT.

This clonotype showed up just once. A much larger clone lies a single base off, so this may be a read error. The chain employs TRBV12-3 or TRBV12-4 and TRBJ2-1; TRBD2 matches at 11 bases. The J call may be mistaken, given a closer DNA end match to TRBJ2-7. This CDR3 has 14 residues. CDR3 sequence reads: CASSFGTSGFEQYF. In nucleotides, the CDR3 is TGTGCCAGCAGTTTTGGGACTAGCGGCTTTGAGCAGTACTTC.

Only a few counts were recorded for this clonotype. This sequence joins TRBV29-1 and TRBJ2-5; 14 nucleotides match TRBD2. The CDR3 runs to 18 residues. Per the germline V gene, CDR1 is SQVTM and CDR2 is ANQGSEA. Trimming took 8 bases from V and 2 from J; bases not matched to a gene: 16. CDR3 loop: CSILGTSGSGRGQETQYF. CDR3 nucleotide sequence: TGCAGCATCCTCGGGACTAGCGGGAGCGGGCGTGGTCAAGAGACCCAGTACTTC.

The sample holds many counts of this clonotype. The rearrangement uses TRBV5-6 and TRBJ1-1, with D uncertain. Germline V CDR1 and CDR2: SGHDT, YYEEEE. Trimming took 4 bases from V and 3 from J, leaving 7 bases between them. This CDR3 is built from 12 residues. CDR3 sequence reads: CASSRKDTEAFF. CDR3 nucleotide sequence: TGTGCCAGCAGCCGAAAGGACACTGAAGCTTTCTTT. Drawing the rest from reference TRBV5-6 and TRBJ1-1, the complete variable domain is DAGVTQSPTHLIKTRGQQVTLRCSPKSGHDTVSWYQQALGQGPQFIFQYYEEEERQRGNFPDRFSGHQFPNYSSELNVNALLLGDSALYLCASSRKDTEAFFGQGTRLTVV.

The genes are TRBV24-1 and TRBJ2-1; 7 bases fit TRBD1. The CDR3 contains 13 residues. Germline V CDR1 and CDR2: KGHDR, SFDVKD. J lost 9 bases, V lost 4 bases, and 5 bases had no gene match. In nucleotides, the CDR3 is TGTGCCACCAGTGAGAACAGGGGAAGTGAGCAGTTCTTC. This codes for CATSENRGSEQFF.

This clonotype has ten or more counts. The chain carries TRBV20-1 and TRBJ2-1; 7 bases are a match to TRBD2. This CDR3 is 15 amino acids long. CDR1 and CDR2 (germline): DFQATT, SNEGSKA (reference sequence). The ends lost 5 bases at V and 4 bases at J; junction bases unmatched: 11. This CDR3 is CSAGKIGGSYNEQFF. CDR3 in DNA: TGCAGTGCTGGGAAGATAGGCGGGAGTTACAATGAGCAGTTCTTC.

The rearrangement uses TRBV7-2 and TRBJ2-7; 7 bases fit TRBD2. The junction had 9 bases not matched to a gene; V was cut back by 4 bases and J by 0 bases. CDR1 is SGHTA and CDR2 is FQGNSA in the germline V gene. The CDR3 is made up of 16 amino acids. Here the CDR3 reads CASSSSPGGSSYEQYF. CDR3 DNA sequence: TGTGCCAGCAGCTCCTCCCCTGGCGGGAGCTCCTACGAGCAGTACTTC.

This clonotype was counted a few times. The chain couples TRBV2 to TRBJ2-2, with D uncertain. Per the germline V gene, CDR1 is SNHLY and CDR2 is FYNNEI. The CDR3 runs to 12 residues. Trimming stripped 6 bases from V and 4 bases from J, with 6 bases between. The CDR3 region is CASSRSTGELFF. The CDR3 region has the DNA TGTGCCAGCAGCAGGAGCACCGGGGAGCTGTTTTTT.

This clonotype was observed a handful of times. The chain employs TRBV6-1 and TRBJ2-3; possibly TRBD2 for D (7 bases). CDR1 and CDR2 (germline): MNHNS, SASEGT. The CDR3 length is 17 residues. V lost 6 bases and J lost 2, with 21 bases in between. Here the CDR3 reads CASSSTRGAFHTDTQYF. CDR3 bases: TGTGCCAGCAGCAGCACACGGGGGGCCTTTCACACAGATACGCAGTATTTT.

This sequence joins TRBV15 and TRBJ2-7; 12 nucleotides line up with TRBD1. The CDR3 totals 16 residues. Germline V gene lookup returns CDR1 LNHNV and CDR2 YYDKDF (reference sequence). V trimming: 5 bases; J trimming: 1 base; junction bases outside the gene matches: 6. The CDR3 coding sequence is TGTGCCACCAGCTCGAGGGACAGGGGGCTATCCTACGAGCAGTACTTC. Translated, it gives CATSSRDRGLSYEQYF.

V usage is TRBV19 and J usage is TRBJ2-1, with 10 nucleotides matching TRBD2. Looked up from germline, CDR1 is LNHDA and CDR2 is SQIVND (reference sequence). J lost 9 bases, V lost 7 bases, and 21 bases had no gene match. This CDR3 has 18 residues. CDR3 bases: TGTGCCAGTACCGTGGGGCCGTTTCAGCGGGAGGGCCAAGTTGAGCAGTTCTTC. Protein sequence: CASTVGPFQREGQVEQFF.

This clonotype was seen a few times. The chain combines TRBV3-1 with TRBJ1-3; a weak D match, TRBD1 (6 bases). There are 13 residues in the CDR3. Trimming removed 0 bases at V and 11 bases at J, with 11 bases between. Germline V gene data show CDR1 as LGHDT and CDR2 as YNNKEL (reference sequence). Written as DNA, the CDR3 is TGTGCCAGCAGCCAAGATCTCAAGGGGGCCATATATTTT. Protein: CASSQDLKGAIYF.